The 29 T cell receptor beta chains listed next were all sequenced from one sample in a study of T cells in Graves' hyperthyroidism and ophthalmopathy. Amplified regions were TCR beta CDR3 sequences from RNA transcripts. Using the HTBI primer set, a first-round RT-PCR was run on the TCR CDR3. One entry per CDR3 protein, called by TCRdb with MiXCR from the multiplex PCR reads. The sample has around 570,000 distinct CDR3 sequences, around 20% seen once; the top ten hold roughly 50%. The sequencing input was blood. Receptors originate from a man in his forties with Graves' ophthalmopathy.

As DNA, the CDR3 is TGTGCCAGTGAGTCGGCAGCTTTGTCCCATCAGCCCCAGCATTTT. Its protein product is CASESAALSHQPQHF. The rearrangement links TRBV19 to TRBJ1-5, with D unresolved. The germline CDR1 and CDR2 sequences are LNHDA and SQIVND (reference sequence). This CDR3 is 15 amino acids long. The V end was cut by 8 bases, the J end by 5 bases, with 19 bases between.

The chain couples TRBV19 to TRBJ2-1, with 7 bases that match TRBD1. Trimming removed 6 bases from V and 0 bases from J; junction bases left unmatched: 5. This CDR3 spans 15 amino acids. In germline, CDR1 is LNHDA, CDR2 SQIVND (reference sequence). The CDR3 nucleotides read TGTGCCAGTAGCATTAGGGACAGCTCCTACAATGAGCAGTTCTTC. Encoded protein: CASSIRDSSYNEQFF. The whole variable domain, remainder taken from reference TRBV19 and TRBJ2-1, is DGGITQSPKYLFRKEGQNVTLSCEQNLNHDAMYWYRQDPGQGLRLIYYSQIVNDFQKGDIAEGYSVSREKKESFPLTVTSAQKNPTAFYLCASSIRDSSYNEQFFGPGTRLTVL.

This clonotype came up a few times. The genes are TRBV13 and TRBJ2-1; tentatively, D is TRBD1 (6 bases). CDR1 PRHDT and CDR2 FYEKMQ come from the germline V gene (reference sequence). Trimming cost V 5 bases and J 0 bases, with 29 bases left between them. The CDR3 spans 21 residues. Here the CDR3 DNA reads TGTGCCAGCAGCCCCCTACCATGGACAGTGGGGGATGGACGCTCCTACAATGAGCAGTTCTTC. Amino acids: CASSPLPWTVGDGRSYNEQFF.

This clonotype was observed at least ten times. J is TRBJ1-1 and V is TRBV6-6; D not certain. V lost 2 bases, J lost 1 base, and 5 bases lay in between. This CDR3 is built from 13 residues. CDR1 is MNHNY, CDR2 SVGAGI, per germline (reference sequence). The CDR3 sequence: CASSYGRNTEAFF. The DNA for the CDR3 is TGTGCCAGCAGTTACGGGAGGAACACTGAAGCTTTCTTT.

The chain links TRBV12-3 or TRBV12-4 to TRBJ1-5; unclear D gene. CDR3 size: 11 residues. The V end was cut by 3 bases, the J end by 9 bases, with 6 bases between. CDR3 in amino acids: CASSFGRPQHF. CDR3 DNA sequence: TGTGCCAGCAGTTTTGGAAGGCCCCAGCATTTT.

This clonotype was detected many times. The chain has TRBV6-2 or TRBV6-3 and TRBJ2-1, with D possibly being TRBD2 (6 bases). Per germline, CDR1 MNHEY and CDR2 SVGEGT. V shed 3 bases and J shed 13 bases, with 13 bases lying between them. The CDR3 contains 12 residues. CDR3 bases: TGTGCCAGCAGTTATACGGCGGGAAGACAGTTCTTC. As protein: CASSYTAGRQFF.

This chain joins TRBV20-1 and TRBJ1-3; the D gene is possibly TRBD1 (6 bases). This CDR3 region has 15 residues. In germline, CDR1 is DFQATT, CDR2 SNEGSKA (reference sequence). Trimming cost V 6 bases and J 0 bases, with 15 bases left between them. The CDR3 nucleotides read TGCAGTGCCTACGGAGGGGGGACCTCTGGAAACACCATATATTTT. Protein: CSAYGGGTSGNTIYF.

The chain joins TRBV4-1 to TRBJ1-2, with 9 bases that match TRBD1. Per the germline V gene, CDR1 is MGHRA and CDR2 is YSYEKL. The CDR3 extends over 14 amino acids. The J segment lost 5 bases and the V segment lost 5 bases, leaving 6 bases of the junction unmatched. CDR3 residues: CASSTEQGAYGYTF. Written as DNA, the CDR3 is TGCGCCAGCAGCACTGAACAGGGGGCTTATGGCTACACCTTC.

The chain carries TRBV10-3 and TRBJ2-1; TRBD1 aligns across 8 bases. The germline gives CDR1 ENHRY, CDR2 SYGVKD. The ends lost 7 bases at V and 6 bases at J; junction bases unmatched: 11. The CDR3 loop spans 15 amino acids. CDR3 protein: CAIKVGQGKGNEQFF. The DNA of the CDR3 is TGTGCCATCAAAGTCGGACAGGGTAAAGGCAATGAGCAGTTCTTC.

The rearrangement uses TRBV24-1 and TRBJ1-1; D may be TRBD1 (5 bases). The CDR3 consists of 13 residues. Trimming left V 5 bases short and J 1 base short, with 7 bases between. Germline lookup yields CDR1 KGHDR and CDR2 SFDVKD. CDR3 loop: CATSVGANTEAFF. CDR3 bases: TGTGCCACCAGTGTTGGGGCGAACACTGAAGCTTTCTTT.

This clonotype came up once. The chain employs TRBV5-1 and TRBJ2-2; 8 positions match TRBD1. Unmatched junction bases numbered 9, after V lost 4 bases and J lost 4 bases. CDR1 is SGHRS, CDR2 YFSETQ, per germline. The CDR3 runs to 16 residues. The CDR3 coding sequence is TGCGCCAGCAGCCCGGGACAGGAGTTAGCCACCGGGGAGCTGTTTTTT. Translating gives CASSPGQELATGELFF.

This clonotype was recorded at least ten times. J is TRBJ2-1 and V is TRBV27, with D perhaps matching TRBD1 or TRBD2 (5 bases each). This CDR3 comprises 15 residues. Trimming stripped 5 bases from V and 4 bases from J, with 15 bases between. Germline CDR1 and CDR2: MNHEY and SMNVEV (reference sequence). The CDR3, as DNA: TGTGCCAGCAGTCGAGGGACCGCCGTATACAATGAGCAGTTCTTC. This translates into CASSRGTAVYNEQFF.

The sample holds a few counts of this clonotype. The V call is TRBV20-1, the J call TRBJ1-5, with no clear D. V lost 3 bases and J lost 6, with 12 bases in between. The germline V gene has CDR1 DFQATT and CDR2 SNEGSKA (reference sequence). This CDR3 contains 13 residues. The CDR3 spells CSARYPGSQPQHF. CDR3 nucleotides: TGCAGTGCTAGGTATCCAGGAAGTCAGCCCCAGCATTTT.

V gene TRBV6-1 combines with J gene TRBJ2-3; D not certain. The germline V gene has CDR1 MNHNS and CDR2 SASEGT. The germline V and J ends were trimmed by 3 bases and 2 bases, with 9 bases remaining between them. This CDR3 region has 14 residues. The CDR3 DNA reads TGTGCCAGCAGTGATCGGTCTTCCACAGATACGCAGTATTTT. Its protein is CASSDRSSTDTQYF.

For this clonotype: The junction shows a germline mismatch at one end, possibly a read error. The genes are TRBV2 and TRBJ1-4, with D possibly being TRBD1 (5 bases). From germline, CDR1 is SNHLY and CDR2 FYNNEI. CDR3 length: 14 residues. CDR3 amino acids: CASSRDAGDEKLSF. In nucleotides, the CDR3 is TGTGCCAGCAGTAGGGACGCCGGAGATGAAAAACTGTCTTTT.

Many counts were recorded for this clonotype. V is TRBV20-1 and J is TRBJ1-1, with 11 bases identical to TRBD1. CDR1 and CDR2 (germline): DFQATT, SNEGSKA (reference sequence). V shed 4 bases, J shed 1 base, and the junction held 5 bases outside the gene matches. The CDR3 is 15 residues long. CDR3: CSAKDRGLRNTEAFF. CDR3 coding DNA: TGCAGTGCTAAGGACAGGGGGCTTCGGAACACTGAAGCTTTCTTT.

This clonotype was picked up many times. This rearrangement joins TRBV3-1 to TRBJ1-5, with TRBD1 as a possible D gene (6 bases). The CDR3 has 14 amino acids. With 2 bases removed from V and 7 bases from J, the gap between germline ends came to 12 bases. Looked up from germline, CDR1 is LGHDT and CDR2 is YNNKEL (reference sequence). CDR3 in DNA: TGTGCCAGCAGCCAATACAGGGCGGGGCAGCCCCAGCATTTT. Protein product: CASSQYRAGQPQHF.

This chain connects TRBV20-1 to TRBJ2-5, with D possibly TRBD1 on 6 matching bases. V was clipped by 1 base and J by 4 bases, with 13 bases between them. CDR1 and CDR2 (germline): DFQATT, SNEGSKA (reference sequence). This CDR3 contains 14 residues. The CDR3 region is CSARGRGLRETQYF. The CDR3, as DNA: TGCAGTGCTAGAGGCAGGGGTCTTAGAGAGACCCAGTACTTC.

The sample holds many counts of this clonotype. The genes are TRBV12-3 or TRBV12-4 and TRBJ1-1; D gene ambiguous. V was trimmed by 2 bases and J by 4 bases, leaving 11 bases between them. There are 14 residues in the CDR3. CDR3 in amino acids: CASSLLLISTEAFF. The CDR3 region has the DNA TGTGCCAGCAGTTTATTACTTATTAGCACTGAAGCTTTCTTT.

This clonotype has at least ten counts. J is TRBJ2-3 and V is TRBV6-2 or TRBV6-3, with D maybe TRBD2 (5 bases). There are 17 residues in the CDR3. Germline V gives CDR1 MNHEY, CDR2 SVGEGT. Trimming took off 0 bases at V and 0 bases at J, with 13 bases between the two ends. CDR3 sequence reads: CASSYSRAAGSTDTQYF. The DNA for the CDR3 is TGTGCCAGCAGTTACTCGAGGGCCGCGGGTAGCACAGATACGCAGTATTTT.

As for this clonotype: Relative to the germline gene, one junction end is altered; a read error may explain this. J is TRBJ1-4 and V is TRBV28, with D possibly being TRBD1 (5 bases). The CDR3 is made up of 14 amino acids. Germline assignment: CDR1 MDHEN and CDR2 SYDVKM. CDR3: CASIPGGANEKPFF. The CDR3 DNA follows: TGTGCCAGCATCCCGGGGGGTGCTAATGAAAAACCGTTTTTT.

This clonotype was observed a handful of times. This rearrangement joins TRBV7-9 to TRBJ2-7; 9 bases map to TRBD2. The V segment lost 1 base and the J segment 2 bases; nucleotides outside the gene matches: 6. From germline, CDR1 is SEHNR and CDR2 FQNEAQ (reference sequence). The CDR3 has 16 amino acids. CDR3 nucleotide sequence: TGTGCCAGCAGCTTAGGGCCTAGCGGGACCCCCTACGAGCAGTACTTC. This translates into CASSLGPSGTPYEQYF. The variable domain in full, completed from reference TRBV7-9 and TRBJ2-7, reads DTGVSQNPRHKITKRGQNVTFRCDPISEHNRLYWYRQTLGQGPEFLTYFQNEAQLEKSRLLSDRFSAERPKGSFSTLEIQRTEQGDSAMYLCASSLGPSGTPYEQYFGPGTRLTVT.

The gene calls are TRBV19 and TRBJ2-7, with D possibly TRBD2 on 6 matching bases. Trimming pared 4 bases from V and 0 bases from J, leaving 10 bases between. The CDR3 extends over 14 amino acids. The germline gives CDR1 LNHDA, CDR2 SQIVND (reference sequence). CDR3 sequence: CASSKRENSYEQYF. The CDR3 DNA reads TGTGCCAGTAGTAAACGGGAGAACTCCTACGAGCAGTACTTC.

At least ten counts were recorded for this clonotype. The V and J genes are TRBV3-1 and TRBJ2-1; 7 bases are shared with TRBD2. From germline, CDR1 is LGHDT and CDR2 YNNKEL (reference sequence). This CDR3 comprises 15 residues. V was pared by 4 bases and J by 7 bases, with 10 bases of the junction left unmatched. CDR3 loop: CASSLYGGGSNEQFF. In DNA form, the CDR3 reads TGTGCCAGCAGCCTCTACGGCGGGGGTAGTAATGAGCAGTTCTTC.

The V call is TRBV10-3, the J call TRBJ2-2, with D unresolved. There are 14 residues in the CDR3. Germline V gives CDR1 ENHRY, CDR2 SYGVKD. Trimming took off 1 base at V and 1 base at J, with 4 bases between the two ends. CDR3 sequence reads: CAISEWQNTGELFF. The CDR3 bases are TGTGCCATCAGTGAGTGGCAGAACACCGGGGAGCTGTTTTTT.

In its sample, this clonotype was seen a few times. The chain uses TRBV11-2 and TRBJ1-4; D is undetermined. V lost 4 bases and J 8 bases, leaving 29 bases between the germline ends. The CDR3 totals 19 residues. The V gene's germline CDR1 is SGHAT and CDR2 FQNNGV. The CDR3 DNA sequence: TGTGCCAGCAGCTCCCCTAGATCAACTCCGGGCCCCACAAGGGAAAAACTGTTTTTT. The encoded protein is CASSSPRSTPGPTREKLFF.

This clonotype turned up a few times. The chain is built from TRBV6-2 or TRBV6-3 and TRBJ2-1; D unresolved. Trimming took off 6 bases at V and 1 base at J, with 13 bases between the two ends. Germline CDR1 MNHEY, CDR2 SVGEGT. The CDR3 contains 15 residues. The CDR3 DNA reads as TGTGCCAGCAGCCCTGCTCTTGGTTCCTACAATGAGCAGTTCTTC. Amino acid sequence: CASSPALGSYNEQFF.

Many counts were recorded for this clonotype. The CDR3 DNA sequence: TGTGCCAGCAGCTGGGGCACAACCGGGGAGCTGTTTTTT. The encoded protein is CASSWGTTGELFF. The rearrangement joins TRBV7-3 to TRBJ2-2; TRBD1 is a possible D gene (5 bases). The CDR3 has 13 residues. V was trimmed by 4 bases and J by 5 bases, leaving 8 bases between them. Germline lookup yields CDR1 SGHTA and CDR2 FQGTGA. The full variable domain, rest sourced from reference TRBV7-3 and TRBJ2-2, is GAGVSQTPSNKVTEKGKYVELRCDPISGHTALYWYRQSLGQGPEFLIYFQGTGAADDSGLPNDRFFAVRPEGSVSTLKIQRTERGDSAVYLCASSWGTTGELFFGEGSRLTVL.

In this sample, this clonotype turned up many times. This sequence joins TRBV5-6 and TRBJ1-5; D may be TRBD1 (6 bases). CDR1 and CDR2 (germline): SGHDT, YYEEEE. CDR3 length: 14 residues. Trimming took 4 bases from V and 2 from J, leaving 10 bases between them. In DNA form, the CDR3 reads TGTGCCAGCAGCGGGGGGGGCGGCAATCAGCCCCAGCATTTT. Translated: CASSGGGGNQPQHF.